This TCR beta chain was profiled in a study of blood T cell repertoires in COVID-19 (dated by TCRdb to the early 2020s). The study in broad terms: Samples from collaborators originated in the United States, Italy and Spain and spanned both the acute and convalescent phases of COVID-19. The repertoires were made available in a free public database intended to serve as a resource for research on the immune response to SARS-CoV-2. Where available, HLA class I and class II types were taken from metadata supplied by the sample provider and were not determined by assay-based typing. Samples were obtained from the ongoing ImmuneRACE study (first 160 participants) and from about 1,300 subjects provided by 6 global collaborators. The sample metadata nearly always contained a de-identified subject ID, COVID-19 status, age in years and sex. Subjects who had been exposed to COVID-19, were actively infected with it, or had recovered from it provided the deeply sampled blood TCRbeta repertoires that made up the dataset. The material from the prospective study consisted of cDNA or gDNA derived from T cells, B-cell-depleted T cells, or PBMCs. Beyond this particular receptor, the publication reports: Clinical and demographic metadata were provided uncurated, with the amount varying by source and participant.

In the case of this clone: The antigen it recognizes is unknown. The input lacks base qualities; no much larger clone sits a single base away.

The CDR3 numbers 15 residues from cysteine through phenylalanine. Only the CDR3 part of the read is kept: 45 bases, read in frame from the first base. V is cut by 2 bases and J by 6 bases, and the space between the germline ends is 14 bases. The CDR1 and CDR2 encoded by the germline V gene (reference sequence) are SGHNT and YYREEE. Each collaborating institution followed its own protocols to collect whole blood in K2EDTA tubes. Collaborator samples were shipped for TCRbeta analysis as frozen whole blood, isolated PBMCs, or DNA extracted from either sample type. TCRbeta CDR3 regions were amplified from genomic DNA by means of the immunoSEQ Assay, a bias-controlled multiplex PCR. For the original study's pipeline: The number of nucleated cells in each sample was estimated from the amplification of reference gene primers within the assay. Sequence reads were collapsed and filtered to measure the absolute abundance of every unique TCRbeta CDR3 rearrangement. For each sample, productive Simpson clonality was calculated by taking the square root of Simpson's diversity index across productive rearrangements. TCRdb re-hosts the immuneACCESS table, in-frame sequences only. Its copies lack some clones; in the studies checked, an unresolved V gene accounts for under half of them, and the cause for the rest is not known. V and J calls and clone size are those listed in that table; D and trimming were worked out from the DNA. The sample table holds about 190,000 clones, of which around 91% were seen once. The biggest ten clones account for 0.5% to 0.75% of the sample.

This receptor chain uses TRBV5-4 and TRBJ2-2; TRBD2 is perhaps the D gene, given 7 matching bases. The origin of this receptor is a man between 50 and 59 years old with acute or convalescent COVID-19. The sequencing input was peripheral blood. The sequenced DNA is TGTGCCAGCAGCTTTCGGGGGGCGCGGTCCGGGGAGCTGTTTTTT. Protein translation: CASSFRGARSGELFF.